This TCR beta chain was captured in a study of T cells after yellow fever vaccination. The study's findings and limits: The booster saw the reappearance of most primary-vaccination clones (about 95% CD4, 88% CD8).

Germline V gene sequence: CDR1 KGHSH, CDR2 LQKENI. V shed 3 bases and J 3 bases; nucleotides not matched to a gene: 10. The CDR3 has 17 residues. In this sample, this clonotype turned up a few times. Its antigen is still unknown. TCRdb reprocessed the 5' RACE reads with MiXCR, giving one entry per CDR3 protein. Found here are roughly 160,000 distinct CDR3 sequences, under 7.5% of them singletons; the top ten hold 2.5% to 3%. The chain uses TRBV18 and TRBJ1-3; 8 nucleotides line up with TRBD1. The source is a young man who received the YFV17D yellow fever vaccine. This sample comprised CD4+ T cells sorted from PBMCs, obtained roughly 5 days after the first yellow fever vaccination. CDR3 DNA: TGTGCCAGCTCACCCAGGCGGACAGGGTTCGGTGGAAACACCATATATTTT. Amino acids: CASSPRRTGFGGNTIYF. Full variable domain (remainder filled in from reference TRBV18 and TRBJ1-3): NAGVMQNPRHLVRRRGQEARLRCSPMKGHSHVYWYRQLPEEGLKFMVYLQKENIIDESGMPKERFSAEFPKEGPSILRIQQVVRGDSAAYFCASSPRRTGFGGNTIYFGEGSWLTVV.